This T cell receptor beta chain was sequenced in a study of human T cells and chemical hapten exposure. Time point noted: patch test 2, 6 weeks after DPC sensitization. Treatment defined: therapeutic diphenylcyclopropenone sensitization with weekly scalp DPC. Each CDR3 protein is one row after TCRdb ran MiXCR on the RACE reads. The table shows tens of thousands of distinct CDR3 sequences, with 11% occurring only once. The receptor was isolated from a man aged 18 to 30 with alopecia areata. Some clones in this sample may be carry-over from other donors' samples. Sequencing used whole blood, obtained in connection with sensitization to the hapten diphenylcyclopropenone (DPC).

CDR3 bases: TGTGCCAGCAGTGAAGCCGCAGGGGGAGTTAACTATGGCTACACCTTC. This codes for CASSEAAGGVNYGYTF. The V and J genes are TRBV6-1 and TRBJ1-2, with 7 bases that match TRBD1. The CDR3 totals 16 residues. Per the germline V gene, CDR1 is MNHNS and CDR2 is SASEGT. V lost 0 bases and J lost 1; bases outside the gene matches: 5.